This entry lists 5 T cell receptor beta chains sequenced from one sample in a study of regulatory T cells in long-lasting Graves disease. Time point described: persistent/refractory GD, antithyroid drugs over 5 years with positive TRAb. PBMCs provided the RNA from which the TCR library was made. Through Arm-PCR of CDR3 regions and iRepertoire HTBI primers, TCR beta libraries were built. TCRdb reprocessed the multiplex PCR reads via MiXCR and lists one record per CDR3 protein. The sample yields 400,000 to 500,000 distinct CDR3 sequences, less than 25% seen once. The sequences come from peripheral blood mononuclear cells (PBMCs), collected when the disease was refractory, from a patient treated with antithyroid drugs. These receptors were obtained from a female donor with Graves disease.

This clonotype was counted only a few times. The chain links TRBV20-1 to TRBJ2-1; D might be TRBD2 (6 bases). The CDR3 is 14 residues long. V lost 6 bases, J lost 4 bases, and 16 bases lay in between. Germline lookup yields CDR1 DFQATT and CDR2 SNEGSKA (reference sequence). CDR3 DNA sequence: TGCAGTGCGCACCTCTCGGGAGTATACAATGAGCAGTTCTTC. It yields the protein CSAHLSGVYNEQFF.

This clonotype was picked up a small number of times. V is TRBV6-5 and J is TRBJ2-7, with D unresolved. Germline V gene sequence: CDR1 MNHEY, CDR2 SVGAGI. CDR3 size: 14 residues. With 1 base removed from V and 3 bases from J, the gap between germline ends came to 10 bases. Written as DNA, the CDR3 is TGTGCCAGCAGTTACTTATCAGGCTTCTACGAGCAGTACTTC. Its protein is CASSYLSGFYEQYF.

This clonotype was picked up many times. This chain uses TRBV28 with TRBJ2-7, with 9 nucleotides matching TRBD1. Per the germline V gene, CDR1 is MDHEN and CDR2 is SYDVKM. The CDR3 is made up of 13 amino acids. Trimming took 6 bases from V and 5 from J; bases not matched to a gene: 5. CDR3 in DNA: TGTGCCAGCAGCCCCGGGACAGGGAACGAGCAGTACTTC. Translated, it gives CASSPGTGNEQYF.

At least ten counts were recorded for this clonotype. The chain combines TRBV28 with TRBJ2-7; D not certain. This CDR3 contains 13 residues. CDR1 is MDHEN, CDR2 SYDVKM, per germline. The V end was cut by 3 bases, the J end by 2 bases, with 8 bases between. Here the CDR3 reads CASSFAVTYEQYF. The CDR3 region has the DNA TGTGCCAGCAGTTTCGCAGTCACCTACGAGCAGTACTTC.

This clonotype has only a few counts. This chain connects TRBV7-2 to TRBJ2-2; D gene ambiguous. Germline V gene sequence: CDR1 SGHTA, CDR2 FQGNSA. The CDR3 totals 14 residues. V was pared by 7 bases and J by 5 bases, with 14 bases between. The CDR3 DNA follows: TGTGCCAGCACCCTAAGTTCCGGGACCGGGGAGCTGTTTTTT. Amino acid sequence: CASTLSSGTGELFF.